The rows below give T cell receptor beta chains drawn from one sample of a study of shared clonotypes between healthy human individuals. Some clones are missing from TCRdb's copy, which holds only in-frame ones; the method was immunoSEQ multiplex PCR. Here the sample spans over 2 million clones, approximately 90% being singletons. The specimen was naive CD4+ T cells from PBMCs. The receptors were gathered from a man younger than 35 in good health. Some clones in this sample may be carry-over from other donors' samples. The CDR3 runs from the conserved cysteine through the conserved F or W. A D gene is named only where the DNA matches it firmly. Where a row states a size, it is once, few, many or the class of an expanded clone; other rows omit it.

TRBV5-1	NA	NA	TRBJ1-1	CASSLEAVSNTEAFF	TGCGCCAGCAGCTTGGAGGCGGTTTCTAACACTGAAGCTTTCTTT
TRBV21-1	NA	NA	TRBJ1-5	CASSSRGGGDQPQHF	TGTGCCAGCAGCTCCCGTGGGGGGGGCGATCAGCCCCAGCATTTT
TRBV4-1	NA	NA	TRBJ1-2	CASSQAPGLPDSLSGYTF	TGCGCCAGCAGCCAAGCCCCTGGGCTCCCAGACAGTTTAAGTGGCTACACCTTC
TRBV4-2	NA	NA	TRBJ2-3	CASSQDWELVGLTQYF	TGTGCCAGCAGCCAAGATTGGGAACTAGTGGGTTTAACGCAGTATTTT
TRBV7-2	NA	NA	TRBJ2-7	CASSLETSAYEQYF	TGTGCCAGCAGCTTAGAGACGTCCGCCTACGAGCAGTACTTC
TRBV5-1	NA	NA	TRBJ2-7	CASSLESARGGTSYEQYF	TGCGCCAGCAGCTTGGAGTCGGCCCGAGGGGGGACGTCCTACGAGCAGTACTTC
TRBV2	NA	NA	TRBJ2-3	CASSGVQGADTQYF	TGTGCCAGCAGTGGTGTGCAGGGAGCAGATACGCAGTATTTT
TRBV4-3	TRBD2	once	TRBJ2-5	CASSPRTSGGYQETQYF	TGCGCCAGCAGCCCTCGGACTAGCGGGGGGTACCAAGAGACCCAGTACTTC
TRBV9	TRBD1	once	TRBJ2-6	CASSATGAGANVLTF	TGTGCCAGCAGCGCTACAGGGGCGGGGGCCAACGTCCTGACTTTC
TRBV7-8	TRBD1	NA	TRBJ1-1	CASSARGLGEAFF	TGTGCCAGCAGCGCCAGGGGGCTCGGTGAAGCTTTCTTT
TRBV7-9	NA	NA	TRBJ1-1	CASSPLSGGDTEAFF	TGTGCCAGCAGCCCCCTTTCAGGTGGGGACACTGAAGCTTTCTTT
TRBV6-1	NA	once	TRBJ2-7	CASSPTGISYEQYF	TGTGCCAGCAGCCCTACCGGGATCTCCTACGAGCAGTACTTC
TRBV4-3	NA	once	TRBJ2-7	CASSQGLQGSYEQYF	TGCGCCAGCAGCCAAGGCCTACAGGGCAGCTACGAGCAGTACTTC
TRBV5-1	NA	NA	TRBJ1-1	CASRSHTKAFF	TGCGCCAGCAGGTCTCACACTAAAGCTTTCTTT
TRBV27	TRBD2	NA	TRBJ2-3	CASSQRERRDTQYF	TGTGCCAGCAGCCAGCGGGAGAGAAGAGATACGCAGTATTTT
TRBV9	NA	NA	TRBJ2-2	CASSPGLGGNTGELFF	TGTGCCAGCAGCCCTGGACTAGGGGGGAACACCGGGGAGCTGTTTTTT
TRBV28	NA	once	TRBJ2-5	CASSSSPLAAVGQETQYF	TGTGCCAGCAGTTCCTCCCCACTGGCGGCGGTCGGCCAAGAGACCCAGTACTTC
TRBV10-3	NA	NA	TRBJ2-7	CAISDPGLATYEQYF	TGTGCCATCAGCGACCCGGGACTTGCGACCTACGAGCAGTACTTC
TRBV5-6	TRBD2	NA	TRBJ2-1	CASSATSGSHNEQFF	TGTGCCAGCAGCGCCACTAGCGGGAGCCACAATGAGCAGTTCTTC
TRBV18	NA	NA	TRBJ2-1	CASSPGNEQFF	TGTGCCAGCTCACCTGGTAATGAGCAGTTCTTC
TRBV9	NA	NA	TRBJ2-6	CASSVASGANVLTF	TGTGCCAGCAGCGTAGCGTCTGGGGCCAACGTCCTGACTTTC
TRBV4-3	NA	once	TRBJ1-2	CASSVTGRRYTF	TGCGCCAGCAGCGTAACAGGGCGGCGCTACACCTTC
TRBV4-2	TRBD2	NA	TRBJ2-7	CASSPNYSGRPPYEQYF	TGTGCCAGCAGCCCAAACTATAGCGGGAGGCCTCCCTACGAGCAGTACTTC
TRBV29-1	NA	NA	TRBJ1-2	CGGGQGRDGYTF	TGCGGGGGGGGACAAGGCCGGGATGGCTACACCTTC
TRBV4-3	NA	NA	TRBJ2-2	CASSQGQDYTGELFF	TGCGCCAGCAGCCAAGGGCAGGACTACACCGGGGAGCTGTTTTTT
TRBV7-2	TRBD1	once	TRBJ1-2	CASRQGQGENYGYTF	TGTGCCAGCAGACAAGGACAGGGCGAAAACTATGGCTACACCTTC
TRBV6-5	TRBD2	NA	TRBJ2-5	CASSYSRLAGGETQYF	TGTGCCAGCAGTTACTCGAGGCTAGCGGGAGGAGAGACCCAGTACTTC
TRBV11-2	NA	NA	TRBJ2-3	CASSLDVLNTQYF	TGTGCCAGCAGCTTAGATGTTTTAAATACGCAGTATTTT
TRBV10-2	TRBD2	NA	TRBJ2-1	CASSDVLGTSGTQFF	TGCGCCAGCAGTGATGTCTTGGGGACTAGCGGAACGCAGTTCTTC
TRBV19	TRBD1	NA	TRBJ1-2	CASSGTGYYGYTF	TGTGCCAGTAGTGGGACAGGGTACTATGGCTACACCTTC
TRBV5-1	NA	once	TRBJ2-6	CASSFRAGGRRGANVLTF	TGCGCCAGCAGCTTTAGAGCTGGGGGCCGTCGTGGGGCCAACGTCCTGACTTTC
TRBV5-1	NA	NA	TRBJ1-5	CASSHGAFQPQHF	TGCGCCAGCAGCCATGGCGCCTTTCAGCCCCAGCATTTT
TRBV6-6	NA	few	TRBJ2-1	CASTPGRYNEQFF	TGTGCCAGCACTCCGGGACGATACAATGAGCAGTTCTTC
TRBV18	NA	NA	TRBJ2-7	CASSHSGTSGYEQYF	TGTGCCAGCTCACACTCTGGTACCAGCGGCTACGAGCAGTACTTC
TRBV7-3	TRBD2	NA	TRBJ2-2	CASSLTSGANTGELFF	TGTGCCAGCAGCCTAACTAGCGGAGCAAACACCGGGGAGCTGTTTTTT
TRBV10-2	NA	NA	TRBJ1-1	CASLGAWTTEAFF	TGCGCCAGCCTCGGGGCCTGGACCACTGAAGCTTTCTTT
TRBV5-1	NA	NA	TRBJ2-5	CASSNPSVPETQYF	TGCGCCAGCAGTAACCCTAGCGTCCCAGAGACCCAGTACTTC
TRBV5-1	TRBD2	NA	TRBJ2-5	CASRPQTGGQETQYF	TGCGCCAGCAGACCCCAGACCGGGGGGCAAGAGACCCAGTACTTC
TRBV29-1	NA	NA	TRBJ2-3	CSVGGSSSTDTQYF	TGCAGCGTTGGTGGCTCCTCTAGCACAGATACGCAGTATTTT
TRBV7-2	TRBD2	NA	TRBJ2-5	CASSLVASGGYQETQYF	TGTGCCAGCAGCTTAGTGGCTAGCGGGGGGTACCAAGAGACCCAGTACTTC
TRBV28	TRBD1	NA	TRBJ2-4	CASSSGGSGALAKNIQYF	TGTGCCAGCAGTTCAGGGGGCTCGGGGGCACTAGCCAAAAACATTCAGTACTTC
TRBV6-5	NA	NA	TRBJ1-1	CASSYSGYTEAFF	TGTGCCAGCAGTTACTCAGGTTACACTGAAGCTTTCTTT
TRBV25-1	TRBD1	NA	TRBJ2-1	CASSEPGGSSYNEQFF	TGTGCCAGCAGTGAACCAGGGGGAAGCTCCTACAATGAGCAGTTCTTC
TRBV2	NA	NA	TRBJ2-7	CASGGAYEQYF	TGTGCCAGCGGCGGGGCGTACGAGCAGTACTTC
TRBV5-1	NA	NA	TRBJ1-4	CASSLMVLGENEKLFF	TGCGCCAGCAGCTTGATGGTCCTGGGGGAGAATGAAAAACTGTTTTTT
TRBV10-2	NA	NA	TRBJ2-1	CASRGGLYNEQFF	TGCGCCAGCAGGGGGGGCCTCTACAATGAGCAGTTCTTC
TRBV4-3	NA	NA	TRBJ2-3	CASSQEIDGTDTQYF	TGCGCCAGCAGCCAAGAGATAGACGGAACAGATACGCAGTATTTT
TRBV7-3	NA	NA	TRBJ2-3	CASGLPGTDTQYF	TGTGCCAGCGGACTCCCGGGGACAGATACGCAGTATTTT
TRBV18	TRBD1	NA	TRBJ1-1	CASSPGQGALNTEAFF	TGTGCCAGCTCACCGGGACAGGGGGCGTTGAACACTGAAGCTTTCTTT
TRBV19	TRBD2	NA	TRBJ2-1	CASSTSGNHNEQFF	TGTGCCAGTAGTACTAGCGGGAACCACAATGAGCAGTTCTTC
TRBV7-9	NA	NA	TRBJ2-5	CASSFQGRRETQYF	TGTGCCAGCAGCTTTCAGGGTCGTAGGGAGACCCAGTACTTC
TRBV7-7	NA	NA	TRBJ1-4	CASSRRVATNEKLFF	TGTGCCAGCAGCAGACGGGTTGCAACTAATGAAAAACTGTTTTTT
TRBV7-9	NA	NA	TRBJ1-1	CASSHTGTEAFF	TGTGCCAGCAGCCACACAGGGACTGAAGCTTTCTTT
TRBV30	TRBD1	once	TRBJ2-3	CAWSFATGGFTDTQYF	TGTGCCTGGAGTTTCGCGACAGGGGGTTTTACAGATACGCAGTATTTT
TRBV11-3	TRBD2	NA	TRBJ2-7	CASSRGLAGGYEQYF	TGTGCCAGCAGCCGTGGACTAGCGGGAGGGTACGAGCAGTACTTC